Shown below are 32 T cell receptor beta chains from a single sample sequenced in a study of T cell changes during pregnancy in multiple sclerosis. Some clones are missing from TCRdb's copy, which holds only in-frame ones; the method was immunoSEQ multiplex PCR. The data show approximately 92,000 clones, around 94% seen once. The starting material was peripheral blood, obtained in the first trimester of pregnancy. The receptors originated from a female donor with multiple sclerosis, enrolled in a pregnancy study.

The CDR3 spells CASSLGLTDTQYF. CDR3 nucleotide sequence: TGTGCCAGCAGCTTAGGTCTGACAGATACGCAGTATTTT. The chain combines TRBV7-9 with TRBJ2-3; D gene uncertain. V lost 1 base to trimming and J lost 3 bases, with 5 bases between them. Germline values: CDR1 SEHNR, CDR2 FQNEAQ (reference sequence). The CDR3 spans 13 residues. The complete variable domain, with remaining parts taken from reference TRBV7-9 and TRBJ2-3, reads DTGVSQNPRHKITKRGQNVTFRCDPISEHNRLYWYRQTLGQGPEFLTYFQNEAQLEKSRLLSDRFSAERPKGSFSTLEIQRTEQGDSAMYLCASSLGLTDTQYFGPGTRLTVL.

J is TRBJ1-1 and V is TRBV5-5, with 9 positions matching TRBD1. CDR1 and CDR2 (germline): SGHKS, YYEKEE (reference sequence). The V and J ends lost 4 bases and 6 bases, in that order; junction bases with no gene match: 10. This CDR3 spans 15 amino acids. CDR3 amino acids: CASSGRTGVIPEAFF. CDR3 bases: TGTGCCAGCAGCGGACGGACAGGGGTTATTCCTGAAGCTTTCTTT.

The rearrangement joins TRBV2 to TRBJ2-7; 11 nucleotides agree with TRBD2. V lost 5 bases to trimming and J lost 7 bases; unmatched junction nucleotides: 10. The CDR3 covers 15 residues. Germline CDR1 is SNHLY and CDR2 is FYNNEI. CDR3 DNA: TGTGCCAGCAGTCCTATAGCGGGAGGGCCGGGGGAGCAGTACTTC. Translation: CASSPIAGGPGEQYF.

The J gene is TRBJ1-4, the V gene TRBV7-2, with a possible D match to TRBD1 (6 bases). Trimming removed 5 bases from V and 4 bases from J, with 26 bases in between. This CDR3 is built from 19 residues. The germline gives CDR1 SGHTA, CDR2 FQGNSA. This CDR3 reads CASSPTRKGETGFNEKLFF. The CDR3 bases are TGTGCCAGCAGCCCAACCCGAAAAGGAGAGACAGGATTTAATGAAAAACTGTTTTTT.

V usage is TRBV20-1 and J usage is TRBJ2-1; no reliable D call. V was pared by 8 bases and J by 7 bases, with 6 bases between. CDR1 is DFQATT, CDR2 SNEGSKA, per germline (reference sequence). The CDR3 consists of 9 residues. The CDR3 spells CSIGNEQFF. CDR3 bases: TGCAGTATCGGGAATGAGCAGTTCTTC.

This chain joins TRBV5-4 and TRBJ2-1, with TRBD2 matching 10 bases. CDR1 SGHNT and CDR2 YYREEE come from the germline V gene (reference sequence). With 3 bases clipped from V and 4 bases from J, the junction kept 4 bases outside the gene matches. The CDR3 extends over 15 amino acids. In DNA form, the CDR3 reads TGTGCCAGCAGCTCAGGACTAGCGGATTACAATGAGCAGTTCTTC. This gives the protein CASSSGLADYNEQFF. Together with reference TRBV5-4 and TRBJ2-1, the CDR3 gives the full variable domain: ETGVTQSPTHLIKTRGQQVTLRCSSQSGHNTVSWYQQALGQGPQFIFQYYREEENGRGNFPPRFSGLQFPNYSSELNVNALELDDSALYLCASSSGLADYNEQFFGPGTRLTVL.

The chain combines TRBV15 with TRBJ2-1; D ambiguous. The CDR3 totals 12 residues. Germline CDR1 and CDR2: LNHNV and YYDKDF (reference sequence). Trimming cost V 0 bases and J 15 bases, with 12 bases left between them. The CDR3 loop is CATSRDFSFAFF. CDR3 nucleotide sequence: TGTGCCACCAGCAGAGATTTTAGTTTTGCGTTCTTC.

The V and J genes are TRBV19 and TRBJ2-1; 10 bases fit TRBD2. After removal of 10 bases from V and 9 bases from J, the junction contained 12 bases not matched to a gene. The CDR3 spans 14 residues. Germline V gene lookup returns CDR1 LNHDA and CDR2 SQIVND (reference sequence). This chain's CDR3 is CATRRASGSSEQFF. As DNA, the CDR3 is TGTGCCACCCGGCGGGCTAGCGGGAGCTCTGAGCAGTTCTTC.

V and J are TRBV19 and TRBJ2-7, with a tentative D call TRBD2 (6 bases). The CDR3 length is 13 residues. Trimming shortened V by 4 bases and J by 1 base, and 8 bases separated the two germline ends. CDR1 LNHDA and CDR2 SQIVND come from the germline V gene (reference sequence). The CDR3 nucleotides read TGTGCCAGTAGTAGGGGGACTTCCTACGAGCAGTACTTC. As protein: CASSRGTSYEQYF.

In its sample, this clone was seen once. The gene calls are TRBV5-1 and TRBJ2-1, with 10 positions matching TRBD2. Trimming at V came to 1 base and at J to 6 bases, leaving 16 bases not matched to a gene. Germline V lookup: CDR1 SGHRS, CDR2 YFSETQ. The CDR3 is made up of 19 amino acids. The CDR3 region has the DNA TGCGCCAGCAGCTTGTTTGTGTGGTCTACTAGCGGGGTCTTCAATGAGCAGTTCTTC. It is translated as CASSLFVWSTSGVFNEQFF.

This chain joins TRBV7-2 and TRBJ2-1; 8 nucleotides match TRBD2. This CDR3 has 14 residues. V was clipped by 2 bases and J by 7 bases; unmatched bases: 4. Germline assignment: CDR1 SGHTA and CDR2 FQGNSA. Written as DNA, the CDR3 is TGTGCCAGCAGCTTAAAAGCGGGGGCAAATGAGCAGTTCTTC. It translates to CASSLKAGANEQFF.

This clone was seen a single time. The chain uses TRBV27 and TRBJ2-7, with D possibly being TRBD2 (5 bases). CDR1 is MNHEY and CDR2 is SMNVEV in the germline V gene (reference sequence). The V gene lost 6 bases and the J gene lost 7 bases, with 25 bases spanning the gap. The CDR3 totals 16 residues. CDR3 loop: CASSPRQRPSRGEQYF. CDR3 DNA: TGTGCCAGCAGCCCAAGGCAGCGTCCGAGCCGGGGTGAGCAGTACTTC.

This rearrangement joins TRBV5-6 to TRBJ1-1, with 8 bases fitting TRBD1. CDR3 length: 13 amino acids. From germline, CDR1 is SGHDT and CDR2 YYEEEE. The V and J ends lost 4 bases and 4 bases, in that order; junction bases with no gene match: 3. In nucleotides, the CDR3 is TGTGCCAGCAGCCGTACAGGGGGCACTGAAGCTTTCTTT. Translation gives CASSRTGGTEAFF.

The CDR3 protein is CASSASGGGHEQYF. CDR3 nucleotide sequence: TGTGCCAGTAGTGCTTCGGGAGGAGGACACGAGCAGTACTTC. The V gene is TRBV19, the J gene TRBJ2-7, with 7 bases matching TRBD2. V lost 5 bases to trimming and J lost 5 bases; unmatched junction nucleotides: 9. Looked up from germline, CDR1 is LNHDA and CDR2 is SQIVND (reference sequence). The CDR3 is 14 amino acids.

In DNA form, the CDR3 reads TGTGCCAGTAGTCGGGTATCCTACGAGCAGTACTTC. Its translation: CASSRVSYEQYF. The V call is TRBV19, the J call TRBJ2-7; D is unresolved. Trimming shortened V by 5 bases and J by 1 base, and 6 bases separated the two germline ends. Per germline, CDR1 LNHDA and CDR2 SQIVND (reference sequence). The CDR3 covers 12 residues.

The chain couples TRBV11-2 to TRBJ2-7, with 7 bases fitting TRBD1. J lost 3 bases, V lost 1 base, and 6 bases had no gene match. Per the germline V gene, CDR1 is SGHAT and CDR2 is FQNNGV. CDR3 length: 15 residues. CDR3 in DNA: TGTGCCAGCAGCTTAGTTCCAGGGGGTGTCTACGAGCAGTACTTC. Its protein is CASSLVPGGVYEQYF.

This clone appeared a few times. V and J are TRBV19 and TRBJ2-3, with TRBD2 matching 10 bases. This CDR3 comprises 16 residues. Trimming at V came to 5 bases and at J to 1 base, leaving 6 bases not matched to a gene. CDR1 LNHDA and CDR2 SQIVND come from the germline V gene (reference sequence). The CDR3 DNA follows: TGTGCCAGTAGTTTTCTAGCGGGAGAGGGCACAGATACGCAGTATTTT. It encodes CASSFLAGEGTDTQYF. The complete variable domain, with remaining parts taken from reference TRBV19 and TRBJ2-3, reads DGGITQSPKYLFRKEGQNVTLSCEQNLNHDAMYWYRQDPGQGLRLIYYSQIVNDFQKGDIAEGYSVSREKKESFPLTVTSAQKNPTAFYLCASSFLAGEGTDTQYFGPGTRLTVL.

This rearrangement joins TRBV19 to TRBJ2-5; 8 positions agree with TRBD2. The ends lost 4 bases at V and 4 bases at J; junction bases unmatched: 2. This CDR3 comprises 13 residues. The germline gives CDR1 LNHDA, CDR2 SQIVND (reference sequence). In nucleotides, the CDR3 is TGTGCCAGTAGTAGCGGGAGGCTAGAGACCCAGTACTTC. Its translation: CASSSGRLETQYF.

This clone was found once. V gene TRBV27 combines with J gene TRBJ2-3; possibly TRBD2 for D (5 bases). The CDR3 sequence is 14 residues long. Germline V gives CDR1 MNHEY, CDR2 SMNVEV (reference sequence). Deletions cut 0 bases from V and 3 bases from J, with 7 bases between. CDR3 nucleotides: TGTGCCAGCAGTTTATCTCGGGGAACAGATACGCAGTATTTT. It yields the protein CASSLSRGTDTQYF.

The chain has TRBV11-1 and TRBJ1-1; 7 bases fit TRBD1. V trimming: 8 bases; J trimming: 0 bases; junction bases outside the gene matches: 12. The CDR3 totals 16 residues. The V gene's germline CDR1 is SGHAT and CDR2 FQDESV (reference sequence). CDR3 in DNA: TGTGCCAGCGCCCAGGGGGACCTTATGGTGAACACTGAAGCTTTCTTT. It encodes CASAQGDLMVNTEAFF.

The genes are TRBV15 and TRBJ1-2, with D possibly TRBD1 on 5 matching bases. The CDR3 totals 15 residues. Germline lookup yields CDR1 LNHNV and CDR2 YYDKDF (reference sequence). Trimming took 0 bases from V and 0 from J, leaving 8 bases between them. DNA of the CDR3: TGTGCCACCAGCAGAGAACAGGCAGCTAACTATGGCTACACCTTC. It specifies CATSREQAANYGYTF.

As to this clone: One end of the junction varies from germline; a read error may be responsible. V usage is TRBV28 and J usage is TRBJ1-5; 9 bases are a match to TRBD1. Germline assignment: CDR1 MDHEN and CDR2 SYDVKM. CDR3 length: 17 residues. The CDR3, as DNA: TGTGCCAGCAGTTATCCATCGACAGGGGGTAGCGATCAGCCCCAGCATTTT. It specifies CASSYPSTGGSDQPQHF. The full variable domain, in which reference TRBV28 and TRBJ1-5 provide the parts outside the CDR3, is DVKVTQSSRYLVKRTGEKVFLECVQDMDHENMFWYRQDPGLGLRLIYFSYDVKMKEKGDIPEGYSVSREKKERFSLILESASTNQTSMYLCASSYPSTGGSDQPQHFGDGTRLSIL.

The rearrangement joins TRBV28 to TRBJ2-7; D call uncertain. Looked up from germline, CDR1 is MDHEN and CDR2 is SYDVKM. This CDR3 region has 13 residues. Deletions cut 6 bases from V and 0 bases from J, with 9 bases between. The CDR3 DNA reads as TGTGCCAGCAGAAATTACAACTCCTACGAGCAGTACTTC. As protein: CASRNYNSYEQYF.

V is TRBV10-3 and J is TRBJ1-1, with D tentatively TRBD1 (6 bases). Trimming pared 4 bases from V and 4 bases from J, leaving 19 bases between. The CDR3 consists of 16 residues. From germline, CDR1 is ENHRY and CDR2 SYGVKD. The CDR3 is CAISVGQGRLSTEAFF. DNA for the CDR3: TGTGCCATCAGTGTTGGCCAGGGGCGCTTGAGCACTGAAGCTTTCTTT.

CDR3 region: CASSQDPGQGASGNTIYF. CDR3 DNA: TGCGCCAGCAGCCAAGATCCGGGGCAGGGGGCTTCTGGAAACACCATATATTTT. This chain links TRBV4-3 with TRBJ1-3, with 8 bases matching TRBD1. V lost 0 bases to trimming and J lost 1 base; unmatched junction nucleotides: 8. The CDR3 has 18 amino acids. CDR1 and CDR2 (germline): LGHNA, YSLEER.

This clone was detected only once. The chain links TRBV28 to TRBJ1-5; possibly TRBD1 for D (5 bases). Germline V CDR1 and CDR2: MDHEN, SYDVKM. Trimming cost V 6 bases and J 5 bases, with 20 bases left between them. This CDR3 region has 16 residues. In nucleotides, the CDR3 is TGTGCCAGCAGCCCGCCCGGGTTCCAGGGTTATCAGCCCCAGCATTTT. It is translated as CASSPPGFQGYQPQHF.

This clone appeared a single time. The rearrangement uses TRBV4-2 and TRBJ2-4; 9 bases align to TRBD2. The CDR3 runs to 15 residues. The germline V gene has CDR1 LGHNA and CDR2 YNFKEQ. V lost 0 bases, J lost 5 bases, and 2 bases stayed unmatched. CDR3 loop: CASSQEGLAENIQYF. DNA for the CDR3: TGTGCCAGCAGCCAAGAGGGACTAGCAGAAAACATTCAGTACTTC.

This chain joins TRBV7-9 and TRBJ2-1; D is perhaps TRBD2 (6 bases). The V end was cut by 6 bases, the J end by 6 bases, with 24 bases between. The CDR3 contains 17 residues. Per germline, CDR1 SEHNR and CDR2 FQNEAQ (reference sequence). CDR3 nucleotide sequence: TGTGCCAGCAGTTACCCTAGGGCAGGAGGGGACCCCAATGAGCAGTTCTTC. It yields the protein CASSYPRAGGDPNEQFF.

This clone was detected only once. This rearrangement joins TRBV6-6 to TRBJ1-2, with D perhaps TRBD1 (5 bases). Germline CDR1 and CDR2: MNHNY and SVGAGI (reference sequence). Trimming left V 7 bases short and J 7 bases short, with 16 bases between. This CDR3 contains 13 residues. The chain's CDR3 is CASTESQGGGYTF. The CDR3 DNA sequence: TGTGCCAGCACCGAATCCCAGGGCGGTGGCTACACCTTC.

The chain is built from TRBV19 and TRBJ2-4; maybe TRBD1 (7 bases). This CDR3 is built from 13 residues. Germline CDR1 and CDR2: LNHDA and SQIVND (reference sequence). The V gene lost 2 bases and the J gene lost 10 bases, with 12 bases spanning the gap. The CDR3: CASSIKGAGIQYF. CDR3 nucleotide sequence: TGTGCCAGTAGTATAAAGGGGGCGGGAATTCAGTACTTC.

As DNA, the CDR3 is TGTGCCAGTAGTCCCGGGACAGGGGGGTACGAGCAGTACTTC. This gives the protein CASSPGTGGYEQYF. The V and J genes are TRBV19 and TRBJ2-7; 11 nucleotides match TRBD1. The CDR3 has 14 residues. Germline CDR1 reads LNHDA; CDR2 reads SQIVND (reference sequence). J gave up 4 bases and V 5 bases, and 4 bases lay outside the gene matches.

This clone occurred once. This chain connects TRBV5-1 to TRBJ1-1, with TRBD1 identical over 7 bases. V lost 4 bases to trimming and J lost 5 bases; unmatched junction nucleotides: 5. The V gene's germline CDR1 is SGHRS and CDR2 YFSETQ. The length of the CDR3 is 13 residues. CDR3 amino acids: CASSPVRGTEAFF. The CDR3 nucleotides read TGCGCCAGCAGCCCAGTCAGGGGGACTGAAGCTTTCTTT.